This TCR beta chain was observed in a study of identical twins. Study-wide results and caveats: While abundant cord blood beta clonotypes carried fewer insertions, memory repertoires showed no such pattern. In monozygotic twins, models underestimated the sharing of out-of-frame TCR alpha.

cDNA molecules carried unique molecular identifiers, and template switching added a universal primer site. TCRdb reprocessed the 5' RACE reads via MiXCR and lists one record per CDR3 protein. The top ten hold less than 6.5% of the sample, which has hundreds of thousands of distinct CDR3 sequences, approximately 7.3% seen once. Germline CDR1 reads SGHDT; CDR2 reads YYEEEE. This CDR3 spans 15 amino acids. V shed 6 bases, J shed 9 bases, and the junction held 11 bases outside the gene matches. In regard to this clonotype: The antigen is not known.

The same sample was also studied in work on yellow fever vaccine responses in identical twins.

Sequenced sample: CD8+ T cells sorted from blood. The source of this sequence is a woman younger than 35 in good health. This sequence joins TRBV5-6 and TRBJ2-1; 11 bases align to TRBD2. The CDR3 reads CASTLVGTSGREQFF. The CDR3 DNA reads as TGTGCCAGCACCCTCGTTGGGACTAGCGGCCGTGAGCAGTTCTTC.